A single sample gave rise to the 26 T cell receptor beta chains below, sequenced in a study of OX40 agonist ivuxolimab in advanced cancers. Profiling relied on immunoSEQ multiplex PCR, and the TCRdb table lists in-frame clones only, not all of them. The table records under 70,000 clones, roughly four fifths of them present only once. This material consisted of CD4+ or CD8+ T cells sorted from blood, taken in a trial of the OX40 agonist ivuxolimab. These receptors all stem from an adult with an advanced solid tumor such as melanoma, head and neck, liver or kidney cancer.

The chain recombines TRBV28 with TRBJ2-1; perhaps TRBD2 as D (5 bases). This CDR3 region has 15 residues. V lost 5 bases to trimming and J lost 3 bases, with 14 bases between them. CDR1 and CDR2 (germline): MDHEN, SYDVKM. The CDR3 coding sequence is TGTGCCAGCAGTCTTCAGCGGAGTCTCTACAATGAGCAGTTCTTC. It is translated as CASSLQRSLYNEQFF. Variable domain in full (rest from reference TRBV28 and TRBJ2-1): DVKVTQSSRYLVKRTGEKVFLECVQDMDHENMFWYRQDPGLGLRLIYFSYDVKMKEKGDIPEGYSVSREKKERFSLILESASTNQTSMYLCASSLQRSLYNEQFFGPGTRLTVL.

The chain has TRBV28 and TRBJ1-5; TRBD1 is a possible D gene (6 bases). Germline CDR1 is MDHEN and CDR2 is SYDVKM. The germline V and J ends were trimmed by 10 bases and 2 bases, with 30 bases remaining between them. CDR3 length: 19 amino acids. The CDR3, as DNA: TGTGCCACAGACGACCTACAGGGTATGGGATATTCGGGCAATCAGCCCCAGCATTTT. This gives the protein CATDDLQGMGYSGNQPQHF.

This clone was observed a handful of times. The chain recombines TRBV2 with TRBJ1-5, with D unresolved. The V end was cut by 4 bases, the J end by 7 bases, with 17 bases between. Per the germline V gene, CDR1 is SNHLY and CDR2 is FYNNEI. The CDR3 extends over 15 amino acids. The CDR3 sequence: CASSARGGTTQPQHF. The DNA of the CDR3 is TGTGCCAGCAGTGCACGGGGTGGAACCACGCAGCCCCAGCATTTT.

The chain combines TRBV18 with TRBJ1-2; a weak D match, TRBD1 (5 bases). V was pared by 2 bases and J by 2 bases, with 9 bases between. CDR3 size: 14 residues. Germline assignment: CDR1 KGHSH and CDR2 LQKENI. CDR3 sequence (DNA): TGTGCCAGCTCACCATTGACAGCCAACTATGGCTACACCTTC. Encoded protein: CASSPLTANYGYTF.

This clone was observed a single time. The V call is TRBV19, the J call TRBJ1-2; TRBD1 is a possible D gene (5 bases). Germline values: CDR1 LNHDA, CDR2 SQIVND (reference sequence). This CDR3 spans 14 amino acids. V was pared by 3 bases and J by 5 bases, with 13 bases between. In nucleotides, the CDR3 is TGTGCCAGTAGTATCCTGATGGGGCTATATGGCTACACCTTC. It is translated as CASSILMGLYGYTF. Full variable domain (outside the CDR3, taken from reference TRBV19 and TRBJ1-2): DGGITQSPKYLFRKEGQNVTLSCEQNLNHDAMYWYRQDPGQGLRLIYYSQIVNDFQKGDIAEGYSVSREKKESFPLTVTSAQKNPTAFYLCASSILMGLYGYTFGSGTRLTVV.

The chain links TRBV5-1 to TRBJ2-3, with 10 bases matching TRBD2. Germline trimming cut 4 bases from V and 3 bases from J; bases unmatched to any gene: 8. Looked up from germline, CDR1 is SGHRS and CDR2 is YFSETQ. The CDR3 length is 16 residues. The CDR3 sequence is CASSVSGGRDTDTQYF. The CDR3 nucleotides read TGCGCCAGCAGCGTTAGCGGGGGGCGTGATACAGATACGCAGTATTTT.

The chain has TRBV2 and TRBJ1-5; the match to TRBD1 covers 9 bases. Germline lookup yields CDR1 SNHLY and CDR2 FYNNEI. The trim removed 6 bases at V and 7 bases at J, leaving 13 bases unmatched. This CDR3 is 16 amino acids long. CDR3 region: CASSLEMTGGGQPQHF. As DNA, the CDR3 is TGTGCCAGCAGCCTCGAAATGACAGGGGGAGGACAGCCCCAGCATTTT.

The chain couples TRBV2 to TRBJ2-7; no firm D call. CDR3 length: 11 residues. Trimming shortened V by 6 bases and J by 7 bases, and 10 bases separated the two germline ends. Germline CDR1 and CDR2: SNHLY and FYNNEI. The CDR3 coding sequence is TGTGCCAGCAGGGGGTACCAAGAGCAGTACTTC. Protein sequence: CASRGYQEQYF.

With regard to this clone: One end of the junction is discordant with germline, which a read error may explain. Additional DNA sequences in this sample encode the identical CDR3. The CDR3 DNA sequence: TGTGCCAGCAGTCAAGTTGACGGACTAGCGGGGGCTGAGCAGTTCTTC. It is translated as CASSQVDGLAGAEQFF. The V and J genes are TRBV14 and TRBJ2-1; TRBD2 agrees at 13 bases. Germline lookup yields CDR1 SGHDN and CDR2 FVKESK. This CDR3 contains 16 residues.

The rearrangement links TRBV11-2 to TRBJ1-2; D might be TRBD1 (6 bases). Germline V gene sequence: CDR1 SGHAT, CDR2 FQNNGV. V lost 5 bases and J 8 bases, leaving 15 bases between the germline ends. This CDR3 spans 13 amino acids. The CDR3 DNA reads TGTGCCAGCAGCCCGACCAGGGGCGGCGGCTACACCTTC. Protein product: CASSPTRGGGYTF.

This clone was counted a single time. This chain connects TRBV19 to TRBJ2-7; D call uncertain. The germline V and J ends were trimmed by 5 bases and 6 bases, with 14 bases remaining between them. This CDR3 comprises 13 residues. Germline V CDR1 and CDR2: LNHDA, SQIVND (reference sequence). This CDR3 is CASSYRSGSEQYF. The CDR3 nucleotides are TGTGCCAGTAGTTATAGGTCAGGAAGCGAGCAGTACTTC.

The chain employs TRBV27 and TRBJ2-3; D gene unclear. V was cut by 5 bases and J by 3 bases, with 15 bases left in between. The CDR3 spans 15 residues. Germline CDR1 is MNHEY and CDR2 is SMNVEV (reference sequence). In DNA form, the CDR3 reads TGTGCCAGCAGTAGTGATCTCCCCCTGACAGATACGCAGTATTTT. It translates to CASSSDLPLTDTQYF.

This chain joins TRBV4-1 and TRBJ2-3; TRBD2 matches at 8 bases. V gave up 10 bases and J gave up 5 bases; unmatched junction bases: 14. This CDR3 has 15 residues. Germline assignment: CDR1 MGHRA and CDR2 YSYEKL. For the CDR3, the DNA is TGCGCCACCAAAGAACGGGGGGGCCAGTTAGATACGCAGTATTTT. The encoded protein is CATKERGGQLDTQYF.

This clone was seen just once. This chain links TRBV5-1 with TRBJ2-7; 8 bases match TRBD1. Trimming cost V 4 bases and J 7 bases; bases outside gene matches: 7. The germline V gene encodes CDR1 SGHRS and CDR2 YFSETQ. CDR3 length: 13 residues. The CDR3 loop is CASSAGGLYEQYF. The CDR3 bases are TGCGCCAGCAGCGCAGGGGGCTTATATGAGCAGTACTTC.

Only a few counts were recorded for this clone. The chain links TRBV28 to TRBJ1-1, with 10 bases aligning to TRBD1. The CDR3 loop spans 15 amino acids. Trimming at V came to 7 bases and at J to 3 bases, leaving 8 bases not matched to a gene. CDR1 MDHEN and CDR2 SYDVKM come from the germline V gene. The CDR3 nucleotides read TGTGCCAGCACTTCAACCGGGACAGGGGACACTGAAGCTTTCTTT. Translated: CASTSTGTGDTEAFF.

The chain carries TRBV7-9 and TRBJ1-1, with no clear D. Germline CDR1 is SEHNR and CDR2 is FQNEAQ (reference sequence). Trimming removed 2 bases at V and 7 bases at J, with 11 bases between. The length of the CDR3 is 13 residues. The CDR3 nucleotides are TGTGCCAGCAGCTTAAGGCAGAAGAATGAAGCTTTCTTT. This translates into CASSLRQKNEAFF.

This chain links TRBV2 with TRBJ1-4, with 9 bases fitting TRBD1. Germline values: CDR1 SNHLY, CDR2 FYNNEI. The CDR3 is 14 amino acids. The trim removed 8 bases at V and 3 bases at J, leaving 4 bases unmatched. CDR3 sequence (DNA): TGTGCCAGCGGAGACAGGGGGGCTAATGAAAAACTGTTTTTT. It encodes CASGDRGANEKLFF.

The V and J genes are TRBV11-2 and TRBJ1-1; 7 positions match TRBD1. The V gene end was trimmed by 2 bases and the J gene end by 9 bases; junction bases not matched to a gene: 3. The CDR3 has 12 amino acids. Per the germline V gene, CDR1 is SGHAT and CDR2 is FQNNGV. CDR3 in amino acids: CASSLTGDQAFF. CDR3 DNA sequence: TGTGCCAGCAGCTTAACAGGGGATCAAGCTTTCTTT.

The chain recombines TRBV7-9 with TRBJ1-1, with a weak D call TRBD1 (5 bases). Looked up from germline, CDR1 is SEHNR and CDR2 is FQNEAQ (reference sequence). Trimming pared 7 bases from V and 8 bases from J, leaving 17 bases between. This CDR3 region has 13 residues. The CDR3 reads CASTLLGRGEAFF. CDR3 bases: TGTGCCAGCACCCTCCTGGGACGGGGGGAAGCTTTCTTT.

The rearrangement joins TRBV6-1 to TRBJ1-1; D unclear. Looked up from germline, CDR1 is MNHNS and CDR2 is SASEGT. V was pared by 3 bases and J by 3 bases, with 11 bases between. The CDR3 runs 14 residues. The CDR3 sequence: CASSEVLRDTEAFF. In nucleotides, the CDR3 is TGTGCCAGCAGTGAGGTCCTGCGGGACACTGAAGCTTTCTTT.

The V and J genes are TRBV19 and TRBJ2-1; TRBD1 is a possible D gene (6 bases). From germline, CDR1 is LNHDA and CDR2 SQIVND (reference sequence). The CDR3 extends over 13 amino acids. Deletions cut 7 bases from V and 7 bases from J, with 14 bases between. The CDR3 region is CASKSDRLNEQFF. The DNA of the CDR3 is TGTGCCAGTAAGTCAGACAGGCTAAATGAGCAGTTCTTC. The variable domain in full, completed from reference TRBV19 and TRBJ2-1, reads DGGITQSPKYLFRKEGQNVTLSCEQNLNHDAMYWYRQDPGQGLRLIYYSQIVNDFQKGDIAEGYSVSREKKESFPLTVTSAQKNPTAFYLCASKSDRLNEQFFGPGTRLTVL.

The chain's CDR3 is CASSLRTSGGQETQYF. The CDR3 nucleotides are TGTGCCAGCAGTTTACGGACTAGCGGGGGCCAAGAGACCCAGTACTTC. The V and J genes are TRBV28 and TRBJ2-5; 13 bases align to TRBD2. V dropped 2 bases and J dropped 1; count of bases not matched to a gene: 1. Germline V gene sequence: CDR1 MDHEN, CDR2 SYDVKM. The length of the CDR3 is 16 residues. Filled out from reference TRBV28 and TRBJ2-5, the complete variable domain reads DVKVTQSSRYLVKRTGEKVFLECVQDMDHENMFWYRQDPGLGLRLIYFSYDVKMKEKGDIPEGYSVSREKKERFSLILESASTNQTSMYLCASSLRTSGGQETQYFGPGTRLLVL.

This clone showed up just a few times. The chain couples TRBV19 to TRBJ2-7, with D uncertain. Germline V gene data show CDR1 as LNHDA and CDR2 as SQIVND (reference sequence). Deletions cut 6 bases from V and 7 bases from J, with 13 bases between. The CDR3 totals 12 residues. The CDR3 nucleotides read TGTGCCAGTAGCCGCCTCCTGGGGGAGCAGTACTTC. This encodes CASSRLLGEQYF.

The gene calls are TRBV9 and TRBJ2-7; D remains ambiguous. The V gene's germline CDR1 is SGDLS and CDR2 YYNGEE. V was clipped by 2 bases and J by 4 bases, with 10 bases between them. The length of the CDR3 is 13 residues. CDR3 nucleotide sequence: TGTGCCAGCAGCGTGTCCCCTCGATACGAGCAGTACTTC. Translation: CASSVSPRYEQYF.

V gene TRBV7-9 combines with J gene TRBJ2-2; no firm D call. V was pared by 1 base and J by 1 base, with 10 bases between. In germline, CDR1 is SEHNR, CDR2 FQNEAQ (reference sequence). The CDR3 totals 16 residues. This CDR3 reads CASSLGGPGNTGELFF. Here the CDR3 DNA reads TGTGCCAGCAGCTTAGGGGGTCCAGGGAACACCGGGGAGCTGTTTTTT.

The chain couples TRBV7-9 to TRBJ2-5; D is unresolved. The CDR3 is made up of 12 amino acids. Germline V CDR1 and CDR2: SEHNR, FQNEAQ (reference sequence). CDR3 sequence (DNA): TGTGCGGGCGAGGCGGATGCGGCTTCGAAGTACTTC. Protein sequence: CAGEADAASKYF.